The rows below give T cell receptor beta chains drawn from one sample of a study of blood T cells in healthy people across ages. TCRdb reprocessed the 5' RACE reads via MiXCR and lists one record per CDR3 protein. The table records around 1,700,000 distinct CDR3 sequences, about 28% of them present only once. Sequencing used blood. The receptors stem from a woman younger than 45 in good health. Both conserved end residues are part of each CDR3. D genes are given only for firm matches. Part of the rows lack a size; the others show once, few, many or a class for expanded clones.

TGCAGCGTTGAAACGGGACAACCCTCTGGAAACACCATATATTTT,CSVETGQPSGNTIYF,-,TRBV29-1,TRBJ1-3,-
TGTGCCAGCAGCAATGCTGGCACAGATACGCAGTATTTT,CASSNAGTDTQYF,-,TRBV7-8,TRBJ2-3,-
TGTGCCAGCAGCCAATTGGCGGGACGGGGTGAGCAGTTCTTC,CASSQLAGRGEQFF,-,TRBV3-1,TRBJ2-1,-
TGTGCCAGCAGCTTATTGTCCGGCACAAGTAGGACACCCCTCCACTTT,CASSLLSGTSRTPLHF,-,TRBV11-2,TRBJ1-6,-
TGCGCCAGCAGCCAAGGGCAGCGTAATGAAAAACTGTTTTTT,CASSQGQRNEKLFF,few,TRBV4-1,TRBJ1-4,-
TGCAGTGCTAGACCCGGGACGGGAAATTCACCCCTCCACTTT,CSARPGTGNSPLHF,-,TRBV20-1,TRBJ1-6,-
TGCGCCAGCAGCTTGGGTTGGGCAGGAGATTCACCCCTCCACTTT,CASSLGWAGDSPLHF,-,TRBV5-1,TRBJ1-6,-
TGTGCCAGCACCCTAGTCCTATTCGTAGAGTCCCAGTACTTC,CASTLVLFVESQYF,-,TRBV7-2,TRBJ2-4,-
TGTGTCATCAGTGAGACCCAAACAGGGGATTTTAACTATGGCTACACCTTC,CVISETQTGDFNYGYTF,-,TRBV10-3,TRBJ1-2,TRBD1
TGCGCCAGCAGCCCCTCCGGAGGCAGGTTAACCGGGGAGCTGTTTTTT,CASSPSGGRLTGELFF,-,TRBV5-1,TRBJ2-2,-
TGTGCCAGCAGCCAATCGGAACAGCAAGAGACCCAGTACTTC,CASSQSEQQETQYF,-,TRBV3-1,TRBJ2-5,-
TGTGCCAGCTCACCTGAGGGGGATGGCTACACCTTC,CASSPEGDGYTF,many,TRBV18,TRBJ1-2,-
TGTGCCAGCAGCTTAGATGGTCAGGGGGCGAGAACTGAAGCTTTCTTT,CASSLDGQGARTEAFF,few,TRBV7-2,TRBJ1-1,TRBD1
TGTGCCAGCAGCTCTTTGGGGGCCTATGGCTACACCTTC,CASSSLGAYGYTF,-,TRBV5-5,TRBJ1-2,-
TGCAGTGCTACGCCCCCCCCGAGGAATGAGCAGTACTTC,CSATPPPRNEQYF,-,TRBV20-1,TRBJ2-4,-
TGTGCCACCAGCAGAACGGCTCAGAACACTGAAGCTTTCTTT,CATSRTAQNTEAFF,-,TRBV15,TRBJ1-1,-
TGTGCCAGCAGTTCCTCAGGGCGGCGGGGGGCCTACGAGCAGTACTTC,CASSSSGRRGAYEQYF,many,TRBV12-3/TRBV12-4,TRBJ2-7,TRBD2
TGTGCCAGCAGCTTGGGACAGGCGTCGGATGGCTACACCTTC,CASSLGQASDGYTF,-,TRBV5-6,TRBJ1-2,-
TGTGCCAGCTCACCGGGACTAGCGGGGATGTATGAGCAGTTCTTC,CASSPGLAGMYEQFF,many,TRBV18,TRBJ2-1,TRBD2
TGTGCCAGCAGCTCCTCAGAATGGGGTACTGAAGCTTTCTTT,CASSSSEWGTEAFF,-,TRBV7-2,TRBJ1-1,-
TGTGCCAGCAGCCAAGAGTGGCAGGGGGCCTACAATGAGCAGTTCTTC,CASSQEWQGAYNEQFF,-,TRBV4-2,TRBJ2-1,TRBD1
TGTGCCAGCCCACTTCAGGCCCCGGGATACAATGAGCAGTTCTTC,CASPLQAPGYNEQFF,-,TRBV18,TRBJ2-1,-
TGTGCCTGGAGTGAACAGGGGAATCAGCCCCAGCATTTT,CAWSEQGNQPQHF,few,TRBV30,TRBJ1-5,TRBD1
TGCAGCTCCAGGAGGCGTTACAATGAGCAGTTCTTC,CSSRRRYNEQFF,many,TRBV29-1,TRBJ2-1,-
TGTGCCAGCTCACCCAGGGAGGAGAACACTGAAGCTTTCTTT,CASSPREENTEAFF,few,TRBV18,TRBJ1-1,-
TGTGCCAGCAGCCAAGGTCCAGGGGAAGTGGATCAGCCCCAGCATTTT,CASSQGPGEVDQPQHF,-,TRBV4-2,TRBJ1-5,-
TGCAGCGTTGATTACGGCGTCCCGACGGCAGATACGCAGTATTTT,CSVDYGVPTADTQYF,-,TRBV29-1,TRBJ2-3,-
TGCAGTGCTAGAAAGGGAGCGGCGGGGGCACACATTCAGTACTTC,CSARKGAAGAHIQYF,few,TRBV20-1,TRBJ2-4,-
TGTGCCGCCAGTTCGGGACAGGTTGCTGACGAGCAGTACTTC,CAASSGQVADEQYF,-,TRBV24-1,TRBJ2-7,TRBD1
TGTGCCAGCAGTCCCTCTCAACTAGCGGGGGGGTCAGATACGCAGTATTTT,CASSPSQLAGGSDTQYF,few,TRBV28,TRBJ2-3,TRBD2
TGTGCCAGCAGCCAAGGGTCTTGGTCTCTTCCGGGGGAAGAGACCCAGTACTTC,CASSQGSWSLPGEETQYF,many,TRBV4-2,TRBJ2-5,-
TGCGCCAGCAGCTTGCCCGCGGGAGCGAACACCGGGGAGCGGTTTTTT,CASSLPAGANTGERFF,-,TRBV5-1,TRBJ2-2,TRBD2
TGTGCCAGCTCACGGGGACAGGCGAAGAACACTGAAGCTTTCTTT,CASSRGQAKNTEAFF,-,TRBV18,TRBJ1-1,TRBD1
TGTGCCTGGGGCAAGTACGAGCAGTACTTC,CAWGKYEQYF,-,TRBV30,TRBJ2-7,-
TGCAGCGTTGAAGACGGCGGAGCCCTTAACTATGGCTACACCTTC,CSVEDGGALNYGYTF,-,TRBV29-1,TRBJ1-2,-
TGTGCCAGCAGCCCCGCGGTTATGCGAGAGACCCAGTACTTC,CASSPAVMRETQYF,-,TRBV3-1,TRBJ2-5,-
TGTGCCATTGCGGGAGGGGTCACAGATACGCAGTATTTT,CAIAGGVTDTQYF,few,TRBV2,TRBJ2-3,TRBD2
TGCAGCGAACGCCTGGAGGGGACGAACCAAGAGACCCAGTACTTC,CSERLEGTNQETQYF,many,TRBV29-1,TRBJ2-5,-
TGTGCCAGCACCATTAGCGGGACCCCCTACGAGCAGTACTTC,CASTISGTPYEQYF,-,TRBV28,TRBJ2-7,TRBD2
TGTGCCACCAGTGACCCCTCGGACTTTAACTATGGCTACACCTTC,CATSDPSDFNYGYTF,few,TRBV24-1,TRBJ1-2,-
TGTGCCAGCAGTCGCCGGGACTCCACCCCAGATACGCAGTATTTT,CASSRRDSTPDTQYF,few,TRBV28,TRBJ2-3,-
TGCAGCGTAAGGCCAGCGGGAGGAGAGACCCAGTACTTC,CSVRPAGGETQYF,-,TRBV29-1,TRBJ2-5,TRBD2
TGTGCCAGCAGCTTAGCCCAAGACGGGGAGCTGTTTTTT,CASSLAQDGELFF,-,TRBV7-9,TRBJ2-2,-
TGCGCCAGCAGCCTACGACCGGGACCCCCCCAGGAAGAGACCCAGTACTTC,CASSLRPGPPQEETQYF,few,TRBV4-1,TRBJ2-5,-
TGTGCCAGCAGTCATGACAGGGTGTACGAGCAGTACTTC,CASSHDRVYEQYF,few,TRBV12-3/TRBV12-4,TRBJ2-7,TRBD1
TGTGCCAGCAGCCGGGACTACTATGGCTACACCTTC,CASSRDYYGYTF,many,TRBV12-3/TRBV12-4,TRBJ1-2,-